These 14 T cell receptor beta chains share one sample of origin, sequenced in a study of T cell changes during pregnancy in multiple sclerosis. Measured with immunoSEQ multiplex PCR; TCRdb has only the in-frame clones, and not every one. The data contain around 95,000 clones, about 91% of them seen just once; the ten biggest clones take up roughly 2%. The sequences come from peripheral blood, collected after pregnancy. The receptors originated from a female donor in good health, enrolled as a control in a pregnancy study.

The chain employs TRBV5-1 and TRBJ2-1; unclear D gene. Per the germline V gene, CDR1 is SGHRS and CDR2 is YFSETQ. V lost 4 bases to trimming and J lost 3 bases, with 5 bases between them. The CDR3 has 12 residues. The CDR3 loop is CASSVDYNEQFF. CDR3 sequence (DNA): TGCGCCAGCAGCGTAGACTACAATGAGCAGTTCTTC.

V is TRBV7-2 and J is TRBJ1-4, with no clear D. Between the trimmed V and J ends, which lost 5 bases and 0 bases, there was a span of 10 bases. Per germline, CDR1 SGHTA and CDR2 FQGNSA. The CDR3 spans 15 residues. CDR3 sequence reads: CASSPRQATNEKLFF. The CDR3 DNA reads TGTGCCAGCAGCCCACGGCAGGCAACTAATGAAAAACTGTTTTTT.

This chain joins TRBV19 and TRBJ2-1, with 7 positions matching TRBD1. The germline V gene encodes CDR1 LNHDA and CDR2 SQIVND (reference sequence). V gave up 7 bases and J gave up 0 bases; unmatched junction bases: 6. This CDR3 region has 15 residues. CDR3 bases: TGTGCCAGTACCAGGGGACAGAGCTCCTACAATGAGCAGTTCTTC. This sequence encodes CASTRGQSSYNEQFF.

J is TRBJ2-2 and V is TRBV4-1; D unclear. The CDR3 is 15 amino acids. Trimming pared 4 bases from V and 4 bases from J, leaving 13 bases between. The germline V gene encodes CDR1 MGHRA and CDR2 YSYEKL. CDR3 coding DNA: TGCGCCAGCAGCCCCACTACAAGAGGCACCGGGGAGCTGTTTTTT. It encodes CASSPTTRGTGELFF.

The chain employs TRBV9 and TRBJ2-5; 10 bases fit TRBD2. Unmatched junction bases numbered 9, after V lost 0 bases and J lost 7 bases. CDR1 and CDR2 from the germline V gene are SGDLS and YYNGEE. This CDR3 is built from 16 residues. Here the CDR3 DNA reads TGTGCCAGCAGCGTAGAGCTAGCGGGAGCTGGCGGGACCCAGTACTTC. Its translation: CASSVELAGAGGTQYF.

This chain joins TRBV28 and TRBJ1-4; 8 bases are shared with TRBD1. Germline V gene sequence: CDR1 MDHEN, CDR2 SYDVKM. Losses at the gene ends were 2 bases for V and 7 bases for J; bases not matched to a gene: 6. The CDR3 length is 15 residues. The CDR3 DNA follows: TGTGCCAGCAGTTTAACCGGACAGGGTAGTGAAAAACTGTTTTTT. Its protein is CASSLTGQGSEKLFF.

This sequence joins TRBV15 and TRBJ1-4; possible D gene TRBD1, 5 bases. The CDR3 sequence is 17 residues long. Germline V CDR1 and CDR2: LNHNV, YYDKDF (reference sequence). V lost 0 bases and J 3 bases, leaving 14 bases between the germline ends. CDR3 in amino acids: CATSRDNPPGANEKLFF. In DNA form, the CDR3 reads TGTGCCACCAGCAGAGATAACCCCCCGGGGGCTAATGAAAAACTGTTTTTT.

The chain has TRBV6-6 and TRBJ1-5; D uncertain. CDR1 and CDR2 from the germline V gene are MNHNY and SVGAGI (reference sequence). The CDR3 consists of 14 residues. V lost 5 bases and J 9 bases, leaving 17 bases between the germline ends. The CDR3: CASSPLSESGPQHF. The CDR3 nucleotides are TGTGCCAGCAGTCCGTTATCAGAGTCAGGGCCCCAGCATTTT.

The J gene is TRBJ2-7, the V gene TRBV4-1; TRBD1 matches 7 bases. J lost 5 bases, V lost 2 bases, and 6 bases had no gene match. CDR1 and CDR2 from the germline V gene are MGHRA and YSYEKL. This CDR3 contains 14 residues. CDR3 nucleotide sequence: TGCGCCAGCAGCCAACCGGGACAGAAAAACGAGCAGTACTTC. It codes for CASSQPGQKNEQYF.

The chain has TRBV7-9 and TRBJ2-3, with 14 bases aligning to TRBD2. V lost 5 bases, J lost 4 bases, and 8 bases stayed unmatched. This CDR3 has 17 residues. The V gene's germline CDR1 is SEHNR and CDR2 FQNEAQ (reference sequence). The CDR3 region is CASSPTGLAGGPDTQYF. The CDR3 DNA is TGTGCCAGCAGCCCCACCGGACTAGCGGGGGGTCCAGATACGCAGTATTTT.

The V and J genes are TRBV21-1 and TRBJ1-3; TRBD1, the D gene given by the table, was not confirmed from the DNA. TRBV21-1 is a pseudogene. The CDR3 sequence is 14 residues long. CDR3 sequence reads: CASSIQGPGNTIYF. The CDR3, as DNA: TGTGCCAGCAGCATACAGGGGCCTGGAAACACCATATATTTT.

The chain is built from TRBV30 and TRBJ2-2, with D unresolved. V lost 2 bases to trimming and J lost 6 bases, with 10 bases between them. Germline V gene data show CDR1 as GTSNPN and CDR2 as SVGIG (reference sequence). The CDR3 totals 13 residues. CDR3 nucleotide sequence: TGTGCCTGGAGTCTCGACTCCTCCGGGGAGCTGTTTTTT. Translating it yields CAWSLDSSGELFF.

The CDR3 region has the DNA TGTGCCAGCGGGGGGGACGGACACAATGAGCAGTTCTTC. As protein: CASGGDGHNEQFF. V is TRBV6-5 and J is TRBJ2-1; 7 bases line up with TRBD2. Germline-derived CDR1 and CDR2 are MNHEY and SVGAGI. V lost 8 bases, J lost 5 bases, and 6 bases stayed unmatched. This CDR3 is built from 13 residues.

This rearrangement joins TRBV6-1 to TRBJ2-7; possibly TRBD2 for D (5 bases). The germline V gene encodes CDR1 MNHNS and CDR2 SASEGT. The CDR3 consists of 10 residues. Trimming removed 8 bases from V and 7 bases from J, with 9 bases in between. Written as DNA, the CDR3 is TGTGCCAGCGCCCGAGGGGAGCAGTACTTC. As protein: CASARGEQYF.